This T cell receptor beta chain comes out of a study of blood T cells in healthy people across ages. The donors, aged 6 to 90, were healthy Caucasians from Russia. Primed by a sample-barcoded 5' primer and a J-beta primer mix, a second PCR proceeded for 7 to 11 cycles. TCRdb reanalysed the 5' RACE reads using MiXCR and keeps one entry per CDR3 protein. The sample has 910,000 or so distinct CDR3 sequences, about 51% seen once. The CDR3 runs to 13 residues. V was clipped by 8 bases and J by 5 bases; unmatched bases: 8. Germline V gene sequence: CDR1 LGHDT, CDR2 YNNKEL (reference sequence). The genes are TRBV3-1 and TRBJ2-5, with TRBD2 matching over 7 bases. Material: blood. The sequence was obtained from a woman aged 55-70 years in good health. The CDR3 reads CASRPAGRETQYF. The DNA of the CDR3 is TGTGCCAGCCGCCCAGCGGGACGGGAGACCCAGTACTTC.